Following are 24 T cell receptor beta chains from one sample sequenced in a study of response to subunit inactivated influenza vaccine. TCRdb reanalysed the RT-PCR reads using MiXCR and keeps one entry per CDR3 protein. The sample lists about 190,000 distinct CDR3 sequences; 13% to 15% were seen once. Sequencing was performed on CD8+ T cells sorted from PBMCs, taken 5 days after vaccination. Source of these receptors: a man in his fifties or sixties who received an inactivated influenza vaccine.

This clonotype was recorded a few times. The chain recombines TRBV11-2 with TRBJ2-3, with TRBD2 identical over 11 bases. The CDR3 length is 16 residues. V lost 5 bases, J lost 2 bases, and 6 bases stayed unmatched. CDR1 is SGHAT, CDR2 FQNNGV, per germline. The CDR3 DNA reads TGTGCCAGCAGCACGAGACTAGCGGGATACACAGATACGCAGTATTTT. This codes for CASSTRLAGYTDTQYF.

A few counts support this clonotype. The J gene is TRBJ2-5, the V gene TRBV29-1; TRBD2 matches at 10 bases. Germline values: CDR1 SQVTM, CDR2 ANQGSEA. V shed 8 bases and J 7 bases; nucleotides not matched to a gene: 7. The CDR3 runs 12 residues. CDR3 coding DNA: TGCAGCATCCTAGCGGGAGATGGGACCCAGTACTTC. It yields the protein CSILAGDGTQYF. The variable domain in full, completed from reference TRBV29-1 and TRBJ2-5, reads SAVISQKPSRDICQRGTSLTIQCQVDSQVTMMFWYRQQPGQSLTLIATANQGSEATYESGFVIDKFPISRPNLTFSTLTVSNMSPEDSSIYLCSILAGDGTQYFGPGTRLLVL.

This chain connects TRBV29-1 to TRBJ2-1, with TRBD2 matching 14 bases. Trimming took 7 bases from V and 6 from J; bases not matched to a gene: 5. The CDR3 is 14 amino acids. The germline V gene has CDR1 SQVTM and CDR2 ANQGSEA. The CDR3 region has the DNA TGCAGCGGAGAAGGACTAGCGGGGGGCAATGAGCAGTTCTTC. Translation: CSGEGLAGGNEQFF.

The rearrangement links TRBV12-3 or TRBV12-4 to TRBJ2-1; 14 bases are shared with TRBD2. The V and J ends lost 4 bases and 4 bases, in that order; junction bases with no gene match: 12. This CDR3 has 19 residues. The CDR3 DNA reads as TGTGCCAGCAGTTCTCCGGGACTAGCGGGAGTCAGTCCTTACAATGAGCAGTTCTTC. Protein sequence: CASSSPGLAGVSPYNEQFF.

This clonotype was counted between two and nine times. The J gene is TRBJ2-1, the V gene TRBV28; 8 nucleotides align to TRBD2. Germline V gives CDR1 MDHEN, CDR2 SYDVKM. The CDR3 spans 14 residues. V dropped 6 bases and J dropped 9; count of bases not matched to a gene: 10. CDR3 amino acids: CASSPPGLVAEQFF. The CDR3 region has the DNA TGTGCCAGCAGCCCGCCGGGACTAGTAGCTGAGCAGTTCTTC.

This clonotype showed up just a few times. The chain has TRBV28 and TRBJ2-7; 12 bases map to TRBD1. V dropped 6 bases and J dropped 5; count of bases not matched to a gene: 8. Germline CDR1 MDHEN, CDR2 SYDVKM. This CDR3 comprises 15 residues. CDR3 DNA: TGTGCCAGCAGGACAGGGACAGGGGGCACCGACGAGCAGTACTTC. It encodes CASRTGTGGTDEQYF.

This clonotype was seen a few times. V and J are TRBV6-2 or TRBV6-3 and TRBJ2-5; D not certain. The V and J ends lost 2 bases and 6 bases respectively, with 16 bases between them. Germline V gene lookup returns CDR1 MNHEY and CDR2 SVGEGT. The CDR3 has 15 residues. The CDR3 loop is CASSYLDESRKTQYF. The DNA of the CDR3 is TGTGCCAGCAGTTACCTGGACGAATCTCGGAAGACCCAGTACTTC.

This clonotype was seen at least ten times. The rearrangement links TRBV5-6 to TRBJ1-1; D gene ambiguous. The V end was cut by 3 bases, the J end by 0 bases, with 3 bases between. The CDR3 runs 12 residues. Germline lookup yields CDR1 SGHDT and CDR2 YYEEEE. The CDR3 is CASSYMNTEAFF. The DNA of the CDR3 is TGTGCCAGCAGCTACATGAACACTGAAGCTTTCTTT.

In its sample, this clonotype was seen many times. The chain carries TRBV7-9 and TRBJ2-7; the D gene could be TRBD1 or TRBD2 (5 bases each). The CDR3 has 16 residues. V gave up 5 bases and J gave up 2 bases, with 19 bases separating them. The germline CDR1 and CDR2 sequences are SEHNR and FQNEAQ (reference sequence). CDR3 in DNA: TGTGCCAGCAGCGCCTCATTCCGGGACGGAACCTACGAGCAGTACTTC. The encoded protein is CASSASFRDGTYEQYF.

This chain uses TRBV3-1 with TRBJ2-7; 7 bases align to TRBD1. CDR1 LGHDT and CDR2 YNNKEL come from the germline V gene (reference sequence). J lost 3 bases, V lost 10 bases, and 15 bases had no gene match. The CDR3 extends over 15 amino acids. The DNA for the CDR3 is TGTGCCACCACCAAAGGGGGCCCTTTAGTCTACGAGCAGTACTTC. It specifies CATTKGGPLVYEQYF.

This clonotype came up a few times. The chain employs TRBV5-1 and TRBJ1-1, with TRBD1 matching over 10 bases. Per germline, CDR1 SGHRS and CDR2 YFSETQ. The CDR3 has 14 residues. The V and J ends lost 4 bases and 7 bases, in that order; junction bases with no gene match: 7. The CDR3 bases are TGCGCCAGCAGCGGACGACAGGGGGCTGATGAAGCTTTCTTT. Translation: CASSGRQGADEAFF.

The chain has TRBV12-3 or TRBV12-4 and TRBJ2-2, with 8 bases identical to TRBD1. The CDR3 runs to 15 residues. The V segment lost 8 bases and the J segment 3 bases; nucleotides outside the gene matches: 8. CDR3 in DNA: TGTGCCAGCCAAACAGGGGGGATTTACACCGGGGAGCTGTTTTTT. Protein: CASQTGGIYTGELFF.

V usage is TRBV12-3 or TRBV12-4 and J usage is TRBJ2-3, with 9 bases matching TRBD1. CDR3 size: 15 residues. Trimming removed 4 bases from V and 4 bases from J; junction bases left unmatched: 6. The CDR3 nucleotides are TGTGCCAGCAGTTCGGGGGACAGGGCACCAGATACGCAGTATTTT. Amino acids: CASSSGDRAPDTQYF.

As concerns this clonotype: The junction and the germline gene differ at one end; a read error may be behind it. The gene calls are TRBV2 and TRBJ2-5; D may match TRBD1 or TRBD2 (5 bases each). Germline V gene data show CDR1 as SNHLY and CDR2 as FYNNEI. This CDR3 contains 11 residues. The CDR3 loop is CASSDPGPGIF. For the CDR3, the DNA is TGTGCCAGCAGTGATCCGGGACCGGGGATTTTC.

This clonotype has only a few counts. The chain's CDR3 is CASSEEDGLNQPQHF. DNA of the CDR3: TGTGCCAGCAGTGAAGAGGACGGCCTCAATCAGCCCCAGCATTTT. This chain joins TRBV2 and TRBJ1-5, with D unclear. Deletions cut 1 base from V and 3 bases from J, with 10 bases between. Germline loops: CDR1 SNHLY, CDR2 FYNNEI. The CDR3 is 15 residues long.

The chain couples TRBV7-8 to TRBJ2-3; D is possibly TRBD2 (5 bases). Germline CDR1 reads SGHVS; CDR2 reads FQNEAQ. V gave up 0 bases and J gave up 2 bases, with 9 bases separating them. CDR3 size: 15 residues. CDR3 DNA sequence: TGTGCCAGCAGCTTAGCGGGAGAGATCACAGATACGCAGTATTTT. This encodes CASSLAGEITDTQYF.

This clonotype has ten or more counts. The chain links TRBV27 to TRBJ1-5; tentatively, D is TRBD1 (6 bases). The CDR3 runs to 13 residues. V was clipped by 7 bases and J by 0 bases, with 7 bases between them. Germline loops: CDR1 MNHEY, CDR2 SMNVEV (reference sequence). The CDR3, as DNA: TGTGCCAGCAAGGGGGATAGCAATCAGCCCCAGCATTTT. Its protein product is CASKGDSNQPQHF.

This chain joins TRBV24-1 and TRBJ2-2; no reliable D call. The germline gives CDR1 KGHDR, CDR2 SFDVKD. V was trimmed by 1 base and J by 6 bases, leaving 8 bases between them. The CDR3 spans 14 residues. The CDR3 loop reads CATSDFSGPGELFF. The CDR3 DNA sequence: TGTGCCACCAGTGATTTTTCCGGGCCCGGGGAGCTGTTTTTT.

This clonotype was found a few times. The chain is built from TRBV6-5 and TRBJ1-5; unclear D gene. V was trimmed by 0 bases and J by 0 bases, leaving 9 bases between them. This CDR3 is 16 amino acids long. Germline loops: CDR1 MNHEY, CDR2 SVGAGI. CDR3 nucleotide sequence: TGTGCCAGCAGTTACTCTAACCCTTATAGCAATCAGCCCCAGCATTTT. Translated, it gives CASSYSNPYSNQPQHF.

This clonotype was observed a handful of times. The rearrangement joins TRBV5-1 to TRBJ2-4; a weak D match, TRBD1 (6 bases). The CDR3 spans 12 residues. Germline V gene lookup returns CDR1 SGHRS and CDR2 YFSETQ. Trimming removed 0 bases at V and 8 bases at J, with 6 bases between. This CDR3 is CASSLAGDIQYF. CDR3 DNA: TGCGCCAGCAGCTTGGCAGGGGACATTCAGTACTTC.

This clonotype showed up just a few times. The chain carries TRBV18 and TRBJ2-5; weak D call: TRBD1 (5 bases). Trimming left V 0 bases short and J 3 bases short, with 8 bases between. This CDR3 region has 14 residues. Per germline, CDR1 KGHSH and CDR2 LQKENI. The CDR3 is CASSPPPQEETQYF. The CDR3 DNA reads TGTGCCAGCTCACCACCCCCACAGGAAGAGACCCAGTACTTC. The entire variable domain, with the rest obtained from reference TRBV18 and TRBJ2-5, is as follows: NAGVMQNPRHLVRRRGQEARLRCSPMKGHSHVYWYRQLPEEGLKFMVYLQKENIIDESGMPKERFSAEFPKEGPSILRIQQVVRGDSAAYFCASSPPPQEETQYFGPGTRLLVL.

This clonotype was recorded at least ten times. The CDR3 DNA sequence: TGTGCCAGCAGTTTTTCAGGGGCCAATGAGCAGTTCTTC. This sequence encodes CASSFSGANEQFF. The chain is built from TRBV12-3 or TRBV12-4 and TRBJ2-1; D possibly corresponds to TRBD1 (6 bases). Trimming cost V 3 bases and J 6 bases, with 9 bases left between them. CDR3 length equals 13 residues.

The J gene is TRBJ1-2, the V gene TRBV30; D is unclear. Germline values: CDR1 GTSNPN, CDR2 SVGIG (reference sequence). There are 17 residues in the CDR3. Trimming shortened V by 2 bases and J by 0 bases, and 19 bases separated the two germline ends. For the CDR3, the DNA is TGTGCCTGGAGTAAGCGCGGAGGACCGTTAACTAACTATGGCTACACCTTC. Its translation is CAWSKRGGPLTNYGYTF.

This clonotype was counted many times. This sequence joins TRBV25-1 and TRBJ2-2; 9 bases agree with TRBD1. This CDR3 comprises 16 residues. V shed 1 base and J 2 bases; nucleotides not matched to a gene: 2. Germline V lookup: CDR1 MGHDK, CDR2 SYGVNS. CDR3 amino acids: CASSEWTGENTGELFF. The CDR3 DNA reads TGTGCCAGCAGTGAATGGACAGGGGAAAACACCGGGGAGCTGTTTTTT.